These 3 T cell receptor beta chains came from one sample sequenced in a study of blood T cell repertoires in COVID-19 (dated by TCRdb to 2020 to 2021). The receptor library was made with the immunoSEQ multiplex PCR assay. TCRdb limited this immuneACCESS table to in-frame rearrangements with V and J called. A share of clones is missing; checked studies link under half to unresolved V genes, and the rest is unexplained. In this sample the table shows roughly 250,000 clones, about 90% of which occur a single time. About 6% of the sample comes from the top ten. Sequenced input: PBMCs or T cells enriched from blood (not recorded which). The source of these receptors is a woman aged 30 to 39 with acute COVID-19.

The V call is TRBV27, the J call TRBJ2-1; tentatively, D is TRBD2 (6 bases). Between the trimmed V and J ends, which lost 3 bases and 0 bases, there was a span of 9 bases. Germline CDR1 MNHEY, CDR2 SMNVEV (reference sequence). The CDR3 runs 15 residues. CDR3 nucleotides: TGTGCCAGCAGTTTTAGCGGTAACTCCTACAATGAGCAGTTCTTC. Amino acids: CASSFSGNSYNEQFF.

Only one count was recorded for this clone. The CDR3 region is CASSSGQGSHGYTF. The CDR3 DNA reads as TGTGCCAGCAGTTCGGGACAGGGTAGTCACGGCTACACCTTC. The chain uses TRBV28 and TRBJ1-2, with TRBD1 identical over 9 bases. CDR3 length equals 14 residues. V lost 4 bases to trimming and J lost 8 bases; unmatched junction nucleotides: 8. Germline V gene lookup returns CDR1 MDHEN and CDR2 SYDVKM.

The genes are TRBV9 and TRBJ1-2; D is possibly TRBD1 (6 bases). The CDR3 spans 11 residues. Looked up from germline, CDR1 is SGDLS and CDR2 is YYNGEE. V was cut by 3 bases and J by 6 bases, with 6 bases left in between. CDR3 region: CASSGTDGYTF. As DNA, the CDR3 is TGTGCCAGCAGCGGGACAGATGGCTACACCTTC.